This T cell receptor (beta chain) originates from a study of T cell repertoires in cytomegalovirus infection. Overall study context: Public TCR beta signatures provided an indication of both CMV infection and a matching HLA type.

General study findings and limits: HLA-C-restricted TCR beta clonotypes specific for CMV led the ex vivo response. The cumulative frequency of public TCR beta families distinguished individuals who carried CMV together with the relevant HLA.

As for this clonotype: The target antigen is unknown.

MiXCR, applied by TCRdb to the reads, yields one record per CDR3 protein. The sample has more than 40,000 distinct CDR3 sequences; about a fifth are singletons. This CDR3 has 14 amino acids. The V and J ends lost 2 bases and 0 bases respectively, with 8 bases between them. The genes are TRBV12-3 or TRBV12-4 and TRBJ2-7; D is unresolved. The sample in question was CD8+ T cells from cultured PBMCs, obtained from culture after CMV antigen stimulation. This TCR came from a human donor in good health (CMV status not recorded). Some clones in this sample may be carry-over from other donors' samples. CDR3 amino acids: CASSLSGRSYEQYF. CDR3 DNA: TGTGCCAGCAGTTTATCGGGCCGCTCCTACGAGCAGTACTTC.